This TCR beta chain was obtained from a study of OX40 agonist ivuxolimab in advanced cancers. Across the study: Subjects had a mean age of about 65 years, with a range of roughly 20 to 80; roughly 80% were male. Study results and caveats: There were, on average, more expanded clones in CD8+ T cells than in CD4+.

Sequencing used immunoSEQ multiplex PCR; TCRdb keeps in-frame clones, though not all of them. There are approximately 84,000 clones in the sample; roughly 85% occur only once, and about 2% lies in the top ten. The CDR3 covers 14 residues. V lost 0 bases to trimming and J lost 7 bases; unmatched junction nucleotides: 4. The germline V gene has CDR1 KGHSH and CDR2 LQKENI. With respect to this clone: Its antigen is unidentified.

Patients had blood sampled at baseline and again on cycle 4 day 1 and cycle 7 day 1. The sequence was obtained from an adult with an advanced solid tumor such as melanoma, head and neck, liver or kidney cancer. Sequencing was performed on CD4+ or CD8+ T cells sorted from blood, taken in a trial of the OX40 agonist ivuxolimab. The V call is TRBV18, the J call TRBJ1-1; 8 nucleotides line up with TRBD1. The CDR3 loop is CASSPPRGLGEAFF. The CDR3 nucleotides are TGTGCCAGCTCACCACCCAGGGGGCTCGGTGAAGCTTTCTTT.